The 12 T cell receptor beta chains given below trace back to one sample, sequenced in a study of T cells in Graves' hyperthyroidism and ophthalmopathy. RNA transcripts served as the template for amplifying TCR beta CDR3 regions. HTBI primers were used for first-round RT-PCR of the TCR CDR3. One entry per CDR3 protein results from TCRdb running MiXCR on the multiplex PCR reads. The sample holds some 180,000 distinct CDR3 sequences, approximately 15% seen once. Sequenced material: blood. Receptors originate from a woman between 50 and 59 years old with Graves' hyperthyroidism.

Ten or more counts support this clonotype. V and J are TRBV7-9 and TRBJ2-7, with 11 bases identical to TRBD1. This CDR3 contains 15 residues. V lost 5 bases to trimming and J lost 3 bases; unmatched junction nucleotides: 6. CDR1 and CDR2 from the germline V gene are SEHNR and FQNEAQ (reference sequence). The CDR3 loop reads CASSPRTGGFYEQYF. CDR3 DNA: TGTGCCAGCAGCCCGAGGACAGGGGGCTTCTACGAGCAGTACTTC.

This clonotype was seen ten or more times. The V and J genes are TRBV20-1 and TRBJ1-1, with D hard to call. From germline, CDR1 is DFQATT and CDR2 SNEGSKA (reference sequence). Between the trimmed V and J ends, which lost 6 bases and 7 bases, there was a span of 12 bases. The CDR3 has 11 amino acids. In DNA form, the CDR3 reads TGCAGTGCCCGCGGGAGGAGTGAAGCTTTCTTT. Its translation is CSARGRSEAFF.

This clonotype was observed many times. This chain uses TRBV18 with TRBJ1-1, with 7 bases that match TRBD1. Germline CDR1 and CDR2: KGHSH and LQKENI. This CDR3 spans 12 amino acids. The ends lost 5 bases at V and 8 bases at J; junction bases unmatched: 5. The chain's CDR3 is CASSEDRVEAFF. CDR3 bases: TGTGCCAGCTCAGAAGACAGGGTAGAAGCTTTCTTT.

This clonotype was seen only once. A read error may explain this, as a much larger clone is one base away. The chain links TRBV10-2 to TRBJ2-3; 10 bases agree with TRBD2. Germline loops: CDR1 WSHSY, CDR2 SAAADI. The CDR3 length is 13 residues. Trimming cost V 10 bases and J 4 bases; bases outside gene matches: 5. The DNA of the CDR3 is TGCGCCATAGCGGGGGGTTACGCAGATACGCAGTATTTT. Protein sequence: CAIAGGYADTQYF.

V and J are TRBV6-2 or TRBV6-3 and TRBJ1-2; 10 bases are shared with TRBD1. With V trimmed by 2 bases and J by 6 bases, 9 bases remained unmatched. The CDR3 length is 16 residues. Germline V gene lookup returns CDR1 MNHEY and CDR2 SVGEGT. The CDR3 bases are TGTGCCAGCAGTTACAATCCGGACAGGGGGGATGATGGCTACACCTTC. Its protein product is CASSYNPDRGDDGYTF.

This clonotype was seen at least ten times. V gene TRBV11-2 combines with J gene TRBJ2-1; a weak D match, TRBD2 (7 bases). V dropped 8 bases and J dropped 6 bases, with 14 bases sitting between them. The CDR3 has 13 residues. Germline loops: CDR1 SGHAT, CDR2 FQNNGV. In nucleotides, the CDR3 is TGTGCCAGCCTTCGCGGGGGCGGCAATGAGCAGTTCTTC. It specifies CASLRGGGNEQFF.

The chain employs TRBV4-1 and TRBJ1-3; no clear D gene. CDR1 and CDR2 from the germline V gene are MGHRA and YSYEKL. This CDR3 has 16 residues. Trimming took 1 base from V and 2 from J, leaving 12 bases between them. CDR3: CASSQVSGPPGNTIYF. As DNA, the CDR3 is TGCGCCAGCAGCCAAGTATCCGGGCCCCCTGGAAACACCATATATTTT.

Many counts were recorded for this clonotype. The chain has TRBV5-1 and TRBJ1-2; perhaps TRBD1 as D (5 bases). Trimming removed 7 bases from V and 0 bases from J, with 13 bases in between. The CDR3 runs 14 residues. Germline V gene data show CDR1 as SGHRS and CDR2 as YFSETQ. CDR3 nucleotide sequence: TGCGCCAGCGGAGCAGGGTGGGCTAACTATGGCTACACCTTC. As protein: CASGAGWANYGYTF.

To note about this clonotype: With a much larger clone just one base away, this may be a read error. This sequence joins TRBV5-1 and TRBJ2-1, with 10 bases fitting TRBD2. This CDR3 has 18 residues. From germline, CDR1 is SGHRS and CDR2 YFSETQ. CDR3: CPSSPWGLKRGGPNEQFF. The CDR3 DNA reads TGCCCCAGCAGCCCCTGGGGTCTAAAGCGGGGGGGCCCCAATGAGCAGTTCTTC.

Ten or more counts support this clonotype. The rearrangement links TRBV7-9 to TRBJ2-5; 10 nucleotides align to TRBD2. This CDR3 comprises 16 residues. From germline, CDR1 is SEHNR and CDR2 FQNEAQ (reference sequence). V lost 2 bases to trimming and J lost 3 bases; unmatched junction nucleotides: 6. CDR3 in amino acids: CASSLKTSGDKETQYF. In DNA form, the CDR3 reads TGTGCCAGCAGCTTAAAAACTAGCGGGGATAAAGAGACCCAGTACTTC.

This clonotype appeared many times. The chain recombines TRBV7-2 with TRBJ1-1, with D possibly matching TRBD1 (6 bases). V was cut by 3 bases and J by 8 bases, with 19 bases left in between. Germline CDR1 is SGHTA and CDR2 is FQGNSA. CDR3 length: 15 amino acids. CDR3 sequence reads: CASSFHHMGGGEAFF. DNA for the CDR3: TGTGCCAGCAGCTTCCACCACATGGGGGGCGGAGAAGCTTTCTTT.

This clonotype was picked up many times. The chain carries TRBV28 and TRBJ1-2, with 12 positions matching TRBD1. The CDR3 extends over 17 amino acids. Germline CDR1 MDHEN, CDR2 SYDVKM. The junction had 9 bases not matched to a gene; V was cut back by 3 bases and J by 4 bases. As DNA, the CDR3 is TGTGCCAGCAGTTTTAGGGGACAGGGGGCGCCGGGCTATGGCTACACCTTC. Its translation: CASSFRGQGAPGYGYTF.